The present TCR beta chain was sequenced within a study of T cell responses to AZD1222 COVID-19 vaccine. Data came from immunoSEQ multiplex PCR; TCRdb stores just in-frame clones and leaves some out. This sample carries 95,000 to 100,000 clones, around 84% of them seen once, and the ten largest clones take approximately 14%. About this clone: What it binds is unknown.

Study results and limitations: Spike was spanned by vaccine-associated CD4 TCRs, which were dominant at 160-218 and 743-854.

The source was peripheral blood, collected 28 days after the second AZD1222 dose. The sequence came from an adult who received the AZD1222 COVID-19 vaccine.

The CDR3 DNA sequence: TGTGCCACCAGTGATTTCGGGACAGGGGCCGCAGATACGCAGTATTTT. Protein sequence: CATSDFGTGAADTQYF. The chain employs TRBV24-1 and TRBJ2-3; 10 bases map to TRBD1. Germline V lookup: CDR1 KGHDR, CDR2 SFDVKD. The CDR3 length is 16 residues. The V segment lost 1 base and the J segment 4 bases; nucleotides outside the gene matches: 4.